This record covers a single T cell receptor beta chain. Its antigen is not identified. Every bit of the isolated RNA underwent reverse transcription, so sequencing read expressed TCRB transcripts. TCRdb's copy holds only in-frame clones and misses some; the assay was immunoSEQ multiplex PCR. The sample lists 600,000 to 700,000 clones; 9.5% to 15% were seen once. A CD45RO/CCR7/CD25/CD127/CD95/CD27 panel sorted naive, central memory, regulatory and stem cell-like memory CD4+ cells. This record comes from a study of beta chain features in type 1 diabetes. Points from the study as a whole: Among type 1 diabetes patients, VDJ junctions had fewer insertions and more deletions. The study found moderately but significantly shorter TCRB CDR3s in all four CD4+ subsets of Type 1 diabetes patients. Whether TCRB rearrangement is influenced by HLA type went unresolved here. For cells with high TCR expression, cDNA sequencing could yield over-representation.

CDR1 is MGHRA, CDR2 YSYEKL, per germline. CDR3 length: 13 residues. V lost 4 bases to trimming and J lost 8 bases, with 14 bases between them. This clonotype was obtained from a young man with type 1 diabetes. The chain is built from TRBV4-1 and TRBJ1-2; D remains unclear. The sequenced sample consisted of naive CD4+ T cells from blood. In DNA, the CDR3 is TGCGCCAGCAGCCCCTATACTCATGAGGGCTACACCTTC. Amino acids: CASSPYTHEGYTF.